The 32 T cell receptor beta chains given below trace back to one sample, sequenced in a study of blood T cells in healthy people across ages. Alongside a J-beta primer mix, a sample-barcoded 5' primer served in a second PCR lasting about 7 to 12 cycles. TCRdb itself ran the 5' RACE reads through MiXCR, one entry per CDR3 protein. Among over 1,500,000 distinct CDR3 sequences listed, just under 50% were seen once. Sequenced material: blood. Receptors were obtained from a woman in her thirties or forties in good health.

The V and J genes are TRBV9 and TRBJ1-1; D uncertain. CDR1 is SGDLS and CDR2 is YYNGEE in the germline V gene. The CDR3 runs 14 residues. Trimming shortened V by 3 bases and J by 5 bases, and 14 bases separated the two germline ends. CDR3 protein: CASSAPGVRTEAFF. In nucleotides, the CDR3 is TGTGCCAGCAGCGCCCCCGGCGTTCGGACTGAAGCTTTCTTT.

This clonotype occurred a few times. V and J are TRBV15 and TRBJ2-4; D may be TRBD1 or TRBD2 (6 bases each). The CDR3 is 16 amino acids. Germline V CDR1 and CDR2: LNHNV, YYDKDF (reference sequence). Trimming took 1 base from V and 3 from J, leaving 13 bases between them. CDR3 amino acids: CATSRAQQGGKNIQYF. The CDR3 bases are TGTGCCACCAGCAGAGCCCAACAGGGAGGCAAAAACATTCAGTACTTC.

The chain has TRBV12-3 or TRBV12-4 and TRBJ2-7; D may be TRBD2 (5 bases). The CDR3 is 15 amino acids. V gave up 4 bases and J gave up 2 bases, with 15 bases separating them. CDR3 region: CASSSFLAYAYEQYF. The DNA of the CDR3 is TGTGCCAGCAGTTCCTTCTTAGCGTATGCCTACGAGCAGTACTTC.

This clonotype was picked up a small number of times. The V and J genes are TRBV20-1 and TRBJ1-2; perhaps TRBD1 as D (5 bases). The length of the CDR3 is 12 residues. Per germline, CDR1 DFQATT and CDR2 SNEGSKA (reference sequence). The germline V and J ends were trimmed by 2 bases and 8 bases, with 12 bases remaining between them. CDR3 nucleotide sequence: TGCAGTGCTAGAACGTGGGACGGAGGCTACACCTTC. Its translation: CSARTWDGGYTF.

The chain links TRBV3-1 to TRBJ1-2, with no clear D. V lost 0 bases and J lost 8, with 10 bases in between. Germline CDR1 LGHDT, CDR2 YNNKEL (reference sequence). This CDR3 is built from 13 residues. For the CDR3, the DNA is TGTGCCAGCAGCCAAGAAACAGCGCGGGGCTACACCTTC. As protein: CASSQETARGYTF.

This chain joins TRBV7-8 and TRBJ2-1, with D tentatively TRBD1 (5 bases). CDR1 and CDR2 (germline): SGHVS, FQNEAQ. The CDR3 consists of 14 residues. V was trimmed by 5 bases and J by 8 bases, leaving 16 bases between them. CDR3 sequence (DNA): TGTGCCAGCAGCGCTAGTGGGGCAGTCGATGAGCAGTTCTTC. Translation gives CASSASGAVDEQFF.

The rearrangement uses TRBV20-1 and TRBJ2-7; D ambiguous. Trimming took 6 bases from V and 3 from J, leaving 18 bases between them. From germline, CDR1 is DFQATT and CDR2 SNEGSKA (reference sequence). This CDR3 has 14 amino acids. CDR3 nucleotides: TGCAGTGCCCAAGAATTCGGGCCCCACTACGAGCAGTACTTC. This encodes CSAQEFGPHYEQYF.

This clonotype was observed at least ten times. J is TRBJ2-5 and V is TRBV7-2; TRBD1 agrees at 7 bases. Germline CDR1 is SGHTA and CDR2 is FQGNSA. V trimming: 5 bases; J trimming: 6 bases; junction bases outside the gene matches: 9. The CDR3 has 14 residues. Here the CDR3 DNA reads TGTGCCAGCAGCCCGCTGACAGGGTCCAAGACCCAGTACTTC. This translates into CASSPLTGSKTQYF.

A few counts support this clonotype. V usage is TRBV11-2 and J usage is TRBJ2-3, with D perhaps TRBD2 (6 bases). The CDR3 runs 17 residues. Germline CDR1 and CDR2: SGHAT and FQNNGV. Trimming shortened V by 6 bases and J by 0 bases, and 19 bases separated the two germline ends. CDR3 region: CASSQPTSRPSTDTQYF. Here the CDR3 DNA reads TGTGCCAGCAGTCAACCAACTAGCCGACCGAGCACAGATACGCAGTATTTT.

This CDR3 is CSGVGQYRAAFF. The CDR3 region has the DNA TGCAGTGGCGTAGGGCAGTACCGGGCAGCTTTCTTT. The chain is built from TRBV20-1 and TRBJ1-1; D not certain. Trimming removed 7 bases from V and 10 bases from J, with 19 bases in between. CDR3 length: 12 residues. Per the germline V gene, CDR1 is DFQATT and CDR2 is SNEGSKA (reference sequence).

The V and J genes are TRBV6-4 and TRBJ2-1, with 7 bases identical to TRBD2. Per the germline V gene, CDR1 is MRHNA and CDR2 is SNTAGT. The CDR3 has 14 amino acids. J lost 8 bases, V lost 4 bases, and 8 bases had no gene match. In DNA, the CDR3 is TGTGCCAGCAGTGTAAGACTAGCTGTGGATGAGCAGTTCTTC. Protein: CASSVRLAVDEQFF.

This clonotype was picked up a small number of times. The CDR3 loop is CASSKAHRDRERGYEQYF. DNA of the CDR3: TGTGCCAGCAGCAAAGCGCACAGGGACAGGGAGAGAGGCTACGAGCAGTACTTC. The chain links TRBV21-1 to TRBJ2-7; the table's D call of TRBD1 was not tested on the DNA. TRBV21-1 is noted as a pseudogene. This CDR3 region has 18 residues.

The chain employs TRBV7-8 and TRBJ2-7, with 7 bases identical to TRBD2. The J call may be mistaken, given a closer DNA end match to TRBJ2-4. The CDR3 runs 14 residues. The germline V gene encodes CDR1 SGHVS and CDR2 FQNEAQ. The CDR3 loop is CASSSRGDENIQYF. Written as DNA, the CDR3 is TGTGCCAGCAGCTCACGGGGGGACGAAAACATTCAGTACTTC.

This clonotype was detected only a few times. The rearrangement joins TRBV7-2 to TRBJ2-6, with D hard to call. The CDR3 sequence is 14 residues long. The V and J ends lost 5 bases and 2 bases respectively, with 7 bases between them. Germline assignment: CDR1 SGHTA and CDR2 FQGNSA. The DNA of the CDR3 is TGTGCCAGCAGCCGGTCGCCTGGGGCCAACGTCCTGACTTTC. It codes for CASSRSPGANVLTF.

This clonotype came up a few times. The chain carries TRBV27 and TRBJ2-3, with D unresolved. Looked up from germline, CDR1 is MNHEY and CDR2 is SMNVEV (reference sequence). With 10 bases removed from V and 0 bases from J, the gap between germline ends came to 8 bases. The CDR3 totals 12 residues. This CDR3 reads CATTGSTDTQYF. The CDR3 nucleotides read TGTGCCACCACCGGGAGCACAGATACGCAGTATTTT.

This CDR3 reads CASSVQSSSYEQYF. Written as DNA, the CDR3 is TGCGCCAGCAGCGTCCAGTCGAGCTCCTACGAGCAGTACTTC. The rearrangement uses TRBV5-1 and TRBJ2-7; D unclear. The germline CDR1 and CDR2 sequences are SGHRS and YFSETQ. Trimming shortened V by 4 bases and J by 0 bases, and 11 bases separated the two germline ends. CDR3 length: 14 residues.

J is TRBJ1-5 and V is TRBV6-5; 9 nucleotides agree with TRBD1. In germline, CDR1 is MNHEY, CDR2 SVGAGI. After removal of 6 bases from V and 7 bases from J, the junction contained 4 bases not matched to a gene. The CDR3 spans 13 residues. The CDR3 nucleotides read TGTGCCAGCAGCGGGGACAGGGCGCAGCCCCAGCATTTT. It translates to CASSGDRAQPQHF.

The rearrangement joins TRBV2 to TRBJ2-1; the D is unclear. Trimming shortened V by 10 bases and J by 9 bases, and 10 bases separated the two germline ends. The CDR3 has 10 amino acids. CDR1 is SNHLY, CDR2 FYNNEI, per germline. The CDR3 sequence: CATAYFEQFF. CDR3 DNA: TGTGCCACCGCTTATTTTGAGCAGTTCTTC.

This clonotype was seen a handful of times. This sequence joins TRBV27 and TRBJ2-1, with TRBD2 as a possible D gene (5 bases). Looked up from germline, CDR1 is MNHEY and CDR2 is SMNVEV (reference sequence). Between the trimmed V and J ends, which lost 0 bases and 3 bases, there was a span of 12 bases. The CDR3 is made up of 16 amino acids. CDR3 in amino acids: CASSLSGIALYNEQFF. The DNA for the CDR3 is TGTGCCAGCAGTTTATCGGGGATAGCGCTCTACAATGAGCAGTTCTTC.

The chain combines TRBV6-2 or TRBV6-3 with TRBJ2-7; 9 bases align to TRBD1. Losses at the gene ends were 5 bases for V and 7 bases for J; bases not matched to a gene: 12. The germline CDR1 and CDR2 sequences are MNHEY and SVGEGT. The CDR3 spans 15 residues. The CDR3 DNA is TGTGCCAGCAGTCTAACCCGGACAGGGGCTTGGGAGCAGTACTTC. This encodes CASSLTRTGAWEQYF.

V gene TRBV6-5 combines with J gene TRBJ1-4, with 8 bases aligning to TRBD1. CDR1 and CDR2 (germline): MNHEY, SVGAGI. The V gene end was trimmed by 4 bases and the J gene end by 3 bases; junction bases not matched to a gene: 13. This CDR3 has 18 amino acids. The CDR3 DNA reads as TGTGCCAGCAGTTTGTGGACAGGGCCCTCACCACCTAATGAAAAACTGTTTTTT. Protein: CASSLWTGPSPPNEKLFF.

In DNA, the CDR3 is TGCAGTGCTAGAGATCGCCCTAGCGGGGGGGCTTCGAAGACCCAGTACTTC. Its translation is CSARDRPSGGASKTQYF. V and J are TRBV20-1 and TRBJ2-5, with 12 bases that match TRBD2. V gave up 0 bases and J gave up 6 bases; unmatched junction bases: 11. The CDR3 is made up of 17 amino acids. The germline V gene has CDR1 DFQATT and CDR2 SNEGSKA (reference sequence).

This clonotype appeared a few times. The chain combines TRBV6-2 or TRBV6-3 with TRBJ2-5; 7 bases are a match to TRBD1. From germline, CDR1 is MNHEY and CDR2 SVGEGT. CDR3 size: 19 residues. V was clipped by 2 bases and J by 5 bases; unmatched bases: 20. The CDR3 sequence: CASSYIFGQERSSVETQYF. The CDR3 region has the DNA TGTGCCAGCAGTTACATATTCGGACAGGAGAGGAGCTCGGTGGAGACCCAGTACTTC.

The chain couples TRBV4-2 to TRBJ2-7; perhaps D is TRBD1 or TRBD2 (5 bases each). The V and J ends lost 1 base and 0 bases respectively, with 10 bases between them. The CDR3 consists of 15 residues. The V gene's germline CDR1 is LGHNA and CDR2 YNFKEQ. The CDR3 is CASSQAGASSYEQYF. The CDR3 DNA reads as TGTGCCAGCAGCCAAGCCGGGGCGAGCTCCTACGAGCAGTACTTC.

The chain recombines TRBV3-1 with TRBJ2-5; TRBD1 matches at 7 bases. V gave up 0 bases and J gave up 11 bases; unmatched junction bases: 3. The V gene's germline CDR1 is LGHDT and CDR2 YNNKEL (reference sequence). The CDR3 loop spans 12 amino acids. The CDR3 sequence: CASSQDSRGQYF. In DNA form, the CDR3 reads TGTGCCAGCAGCCAAGATTCCAGGGGGCAGTACTTC.

The chain is built from TRBV20-1 and TRBJ1-5; 10 positions match TRBD1. J was trimmed by 6 bases and V by 4 bases; bases with no gene match: 6. In germline, CDR1 is DFQATT, CDR2 SNEGSKA (reference sequence). CDR3 length: 14 residues. Here the CDR3 reads CSANHDRGLQPQHF. CDR3 bases: TGCAGTGCTAATCACGACAGGGGGCTTCAGCCCCAGCATTTT.

This clonotype appeared many times. This chain connects TRBV20-1 to TRBJ2-3, with 7 bases that match TRBD2. Germline lookup yields CDR1 DFQATT and CDR2 SNEGSKA (reference sequence). The CDR3 has 14 residues. V lost 7 bases to trimming and J lost 2 bases; unmatched junction nucleotides: 9. The CDR3 DNA is TGCAGTGGTATGAGACTAGCCTTCACAGATACGCAGTATTTT. This gives the protein CSGMRLAFTDTQYF.

There are many counts of this clonotype. V and J are TRBV7-3 and TRBJ2-5, with D possibly being TRBD2 (5 bases). Germline CDR1 SGHTA, CDR2 FQGTGA. The CDR3 covers 15 residues. V lost 4 bases and J 5 bases, leaving 17 bases between the germline ends. The CDR3: CASSSGRGSRETQYF. CDR3 nucleotide sequence: TGTGCCAGCAGCTCCGGACGGGGATCGCGGGAGACCCAGTACTTC.

This clonotype was counted only a few times. The genes are TRBV7-2 and TRBJ2-5; 8 bases align to TRBD1. J was trimmed by 2 bases and V by 4 bases; bases with no gene match: 6. CDR1 and CDR2 from the germline V gene are SGHTA and FQGNSA. The CDR3 contains 15 residues. The CDR3 bases are TGTGCCAGCAGCTCCGGGACAGGAAGACAAGAGACCCAGTACTTC. This gives the protein CASSSGTGRQETQYF.

This clonotype appeared a few times. The rearrangement uses TRBV6-6 and TRBJ2-6; TRBD1 might be the D (5 bases). This CDR3 spans 16 amino acids. V lost 5 bases to trimming and J lost 4 bases, with 15 bases between them. The germline gives CDR1 MNHNY, CDR2 SVGAGI (reference sequence). The CDR3 sequence: CASSPDTLSGANVLTF. CDR3 in DNA: TGTGCCAGCAGTCCGGACACGCTCAGCGGGGCCAACGTCCTGACTTTC.

The chain combines TRBV29-1 with TRBJ1-2; D gene unclear. The V end was cut by 3 bases, the J end by 8 bases, with 10 bases between. CDR3 length: 11 amino acids. Germline CDR1 SQVTM, CDR2 ANQGSEA. CDR3 sequence (DNA): TGCAGCGTTGAGGGTCAGAGCGGCTACACCTTC. Its protein product is CSVEGQSGYTF.

J is TRBJ2-1 and V is TRBV29-1; D not certain. The V gene's germline CDR1 is SQVTM and CDR2 ANQGSEA. Trimming removed 6 bases at V and 8 bases at J, with 17 bases between. The CDR3 extends over 13 amino acids. This chain's CDR3 is CSVTPTLGHEQFF. In nucleotides, the CDR3 is TGCAGCGTCACGCCTACCCTTGGGCATGAGCAGTTCTTC.